These T cell receptor beta chains were read from a single sample in a study of blood T cell repertoires in COVID-19. Measured with immunoSEQ multiplex PCR; TCRdb has only the in-frame clones, and not every one. Among about 35,000 clones listed, 85% were seen once. Material: peripheral blood. The receptors were sampled from a man aged 55 to 70 with active or convalescent COVID-19. The CDR3 runs from the conserved cysteine through the conserved F or W. The D gene is left open where the match is weak. Rows give clone size only sometimes, using once, few, many, or a class for an expanded clone.

clone_size d_call j_call v_call cdr3_aa cdr3_nt
once TRBD2 TRBJ2-2 TRBV14 CASSPTSGSATGELFF TGTGCCAGCAGTCCGACTAGCGGGAGTGCCACCGGGGAGCTGTTTTTT
- - TRBJ2-1 TRBV11-2 CASSRQGRNEQFF TGTGCCAGCAGCCGTCAGGGGCGCAATGAGCAGTTCTTC
- - TRBJ1-5 TRBV3-1/TRBV3-2 CASSLTGSNQPQHF TGTGCCAGCAGCCTGACAGGTAGCAATCAGCCCCAGCATTTT
- TRBD1 TRBJ1-1 TRBV15 CATSRGGQGHFAEAFF TGTGCCACCAGCAGGGGAGGACAGGGTCATTTCGCTGAAGCTTTCTTT
- TRBD1 TRBJ2-2 TRBV6-5 CASIGQVGTGELFF TGTGCCAGCATCGGACAGGTGGGGACCGGGGAGCTGTTTTTT
- - TRBJ2-5 TRBV5-1 CASSLGGTPQETQYF TGCGCCAGCAGCTTGGGTGGGACACCCCAAGAGACCCAGTACTTC
- - TRBJ2-6 TRBV7-8 CASSLFASSVGANVLTF TGTGCCAGCAGCTTATTCGCAAGCTCGGTTGGGGCCAACGTCCTGACTTTC
- TRBD1 TRBJ2-3 TRBV2 CASGRTGSGDTQYF TGTGCCAGCGGCCGGACAGGGAGCGGAGATACGCAGTATTTT
- TRBD2 TRBJ2-3 TRBV19 CASLAGGTDTQYF TGTGCCAGCCTAGCGGGGGGGACAGATACGCAGTATTTT
- - TRBJ1-2 TRBV15 CATSRDLGVANYGYTF TGTGCCACCAGCAGAGATCTCGGGGTTGCTAACTATGGCTACACCTTC
- - TRBJ2-5 TRBV7-9 CASSLALGGPSQYF TGTGCCAGCAGCTTAGCGTTGGGGGGGCCGTCCCAGTACTTC
- - TRBJ1-3 TRBV28 CASAASGSSGNTIYF TGTGCCAGCGCAGCTAGTGGTAGCTCTGGAAACACCATATATTTT
- - TRBJ1-1 TRBV30 CAWSPYPTGRAAFF TGTGCCTGGTCTCCCTACCCGACAGGCCGGGCGGCTTTCTTT
- - TRBJ1-2 TRBV12-3/TRBV12-4 CASSRSTGRGYTF TGTGCCAGCAGCAGATCGACAGGTCGGGGCTACACCTTC
once - TRBJ2-1 TRBV24-1 CATSTQGGSYNEQFF TGTGCCACCAGTACCCAGGGTGGGTCCTACAATGAGCAGTTCTTC
- TRBD1 TRBJ1-5 TRBV6-6 CASSVTGSTDQPQHF TGTGCCAGCAGTGTGACAGGGAGCACTGATCAGCCCCAGCATTTT
- - TRBJ1-2 TRBV10-3 CAISESRIYGYTF TGTGCCATCAGTGAGTCGCGGATCTATGGCTACACCTTC
few - TRBJ1-3 TRBV6-6 CASSYGQGGNTIYF TGTGCCAGCAGTTACGGGCAGGGTGGAAACACCATATATTTT
- TRBD2 TRBJ2-3 TRBV5-1 CASTPLGGLAGGGDTQYF TGCGCCAGCACGCCCCTTGGGGGACTAGCGGGGGGAGGTGATACGCAGTATTTT
- - TRBJ2-2 TRBV6-2/TRBV6-3 CASSYNGAGLAGELFF TGTGCCAGCAGTTACAACGGTGCAGGGTTGGCCGGGGAGCTGTTTTTT
- - TRBJ1-6 TRBV5-8 CASSLASYNSPLHF TGTGCCAGCAGCCTTGCCAGTTATAATTCACCCCTCCACTTT
few TRBD1 TRBJ2-2 TRBV10-3 CAISRTGGTGELFF TGTGCCATCAGTAGAACAGGGGGCACCGGGGAGCTGTTTTTT
few - TRBJ1-3 TRBV7-9 CASSLGQSGNTIYF TGTGCCAGCAGCTTAGGACAGTCTGGAAACACCATATATTTT
- - TRBJ2-4 TRBV6-1 CASSGGTGSNLLAKNIQYF TGTGCCAGCAGTGGCGGGACGGGGAGTAACCTTCTAGCCAAAAACATTCAGTACTTC
- - TRBJ1-2 TRBV3-1/TRBV3-2 CASSLRESGYTF TGTGCCAGCAGCCTCAGGGAAAGCGGCTACACCTTC
- TRBD1 TRBJ1-2 TRBV28 CASNRPGQAPGGSGYTF TGTGCCAGCAACCGCCCGGGACAGGCCCCCGGGGGAAGTGGCTACACCTTC
- TRBD2 TRBJ2-2 TRBV5-1 CASSPGTSGLANTGELFF TGCGCCAGCAGCCCCGGGACTAGCGGGCTCGCGAACACCGGGGAGCTGTTTTTT